These T cell receptor beta chains were read from a single sample in a study of early T cells in non-severe SARS-CoV-2 infection. TCRdb reanalysed the 5' RACE reads using MiXCR and keeps one entry per CDR3 protein. The sample carries 25,000 to 35,000 distinct CDR3 sequences, roughly 3.9% recorded once. Sequencing used whole blood. These receptors all come from an adult who was a healthcare worker with PCR-confirmed SARS-CoV-2 infection or an uninfected control (not recorded which). Each CDR3 is given with its conserved first and last residue. A D gene is named only where the DNA matches it firmly. Only part of the rows carry a size: once, few, many, or a class if the clone is expanded.

TRBV4-3	TRBJ1-6	15	TRBD1	many	CASSQGDRGSSPLHF	TGCGCCAGCAGCCAAGGGGACAGGGGGAGTTCACCCCTCCACTTT
TRBV11-1	TRBJ1-1	13	.	.	CASSLQPNTEAFF	TGTGCCAGCAGCTTACAACCGAACACTGAAGCTTTCTTT
TRBV6-5	TRBJ2-1	18	TRBD2	many	CASSYSRGAGGYYNEQFF	TGTGCCAGCAGTTACTCCCGCGGAGCGGGAGGGTACTACAATGAGCAGTTCTTC
TRBV20-1	TRBJ2-7	13	.	few	CSARSAGPYEQYF	TGCAGTGCAAGATCGGCGGGTCCCTACGAGCAGTACTTC
TRBV5-1	TRBJ2-7	14	TRBD2	few	CASSAGTSGAEQYF	TGCGCCAGCAGCGCCGGGACTAGCGGCGCCGAGCAGTACTTC
TRBV7-7	TRBJ2-3	15	.	.	CASSLASEVADTQYF	TGTGCCAGCAGCTTAGCTTCGGAGGTCGCAGATACGCAGTATTTT
TRBV13	TRBJ2-2	15	.	few	CASSLEGRGTGELFF	TGTGCCAGCAGCTTAGAAGGGAGAGGCACCGGGGAGCTGTTTTTT
TRBV6-2/TRBV6-3	TRBJ2-7	18	.	many	CASSRFSGVGRGTYEQYF	TGTGCCAGCAGCCGGTTCAGCGGAGTCGGCCGTGGAACCTACGAGCAGTACTTC
TRBV29-1	TRBJ2-7	11	.	many	CSVAISYEQYF	TGCAGCGTTGCTATTAGCTACGAGCAGTACTTC
TRBV7-2	TRBJ2-2	14	.	medium-sized	CASSLAGRGGELFF	TGTGCCAGCAGCTTAGCGGGGCGCGGCGGGGAGCTGTTTTTT
TRBV12-3/TRBV12-4	TRBJ1-4	17	.	many	CASSFVVGVTTNEKLFF	TGTGCCAGCAGTTTTGTGGTAGGGGTGACAACTAATGAAAAACTGTTTTTT
TRBV12-2	TRBJ1-1	14	.	many	CASRLTGSNTEAFF	TGTGCAAGTCGCTTAACCGGGTCCAACACTGAAGCTTTCTTT
TRBV14	TRBJ2-5	15	.	many	CASSQDLNWQETQYF	TGTGCCAGCAGCCAAGACCTAAATTGGCAAGAGACCCAGTACTTC
TRBV29-1	TRBJ1-1	10	.	many	CSAVGPEAFF	TGCAGCGCCGTCGGGCCTGAAGCTTTCTTT
TRBV25-1	TRBJ2-1	12	TRBD1	few	CASGHRGNEQFF	TGTGCCAGCGGACACAGGGGTAATGAGCAGTTCTTC
TRBV6-5	TRBJ2-7	12	.	many	CASSPPSYEQYF	TGTGCCAGCAGTCCCCCCTCCTACGAGCAGTACTTC
TRBV10-2	TRBJ2-6	16	TRBD2	many	CASRGLAGAGANVLTF	TGCGCCAGCCGTGGACTAGCGGGAGCTGGGGCCAACGTCCTGACTTTC
TRBV11-2	TRBJ2-5	15	TRBD2	many	CASSLRAAGGETQYF	TGTGCCAGCAGCTTACGGGCGGCGGGAGGAGAGACCCAGTACTTC
TRBV6-1	TRBJ2-5	16	.	many	CASSQTSGTPGETQYF	TGTGCCAGCAGTCAAACTTCCGGGACTCCGGGAGAGACCCAGTACTTC
TRBV2	TRBJ2-1	12	.	.	CASSEDSGEQFF	TGTGCCAGCAGTGAAGATAGTGGGGAGCAGTTCTTC
TRBV11-2	TRBJ1-1	12	.	few	CASSPRGTEAFF	TGTGCCAGCAGCCCGAGGGGGACCGAAGCTTTCTTT
TRBV7-8	TRBJ1-3	16	.	many	CASSLAGRTSGNTIYF	TGTGCCAGCAGCTTAGCCGGAAGGACCTCTGGAAACACCATATATTTT
TRBV10-2	TRBJ2-3	15	.	many	CASLVGGASTDTQYF	TGCGCCAGCCTCGTGGGGGGGGCCAGCACAGATACGCAGTATTTT
TRBV29-1	TRBJ2-7	12	TRBD1	many	CSVGQAGNEQYF	TGCAGCGTGGGACAGGCGGGGAACGAGCAGTACTTC
TRBV29-1	TRBJ1-2	13	.	many	CSVGAQENYGYTF	TGCAGCGTTGGGGCCCAGGAAAACTATGGCTACACCTTC
TRBV11-3	TRBJ2-7	15	.	many	CASSLRAGNIYEQYF	TGTGCCAGCAGCTTAAGGGCCGGGAATATCTACGAGCAGTACTTC
TRBV5-8	TRBJ1-5	15	TRBD1	many	CASSSGQYSNQPQHF	TGTGCCAGCAGCTCGGGACAGTATAGCAATCAGCCCCAGCATTTT
TRBV6-6	TRBJ2-5	14	.	many	CASSPSGTGETQYF	TGTGCCAGCAGCCCGAGCGGGACAGGCGAGACCCAGTACTTC
TRBV4-2	TRBJ2-3	16	TRBD2	many	CASAWTSGGMEDTQYF	TGTGCCAGCGCATGGACTAGCGGGGGGATGGAAGATACGCAGTATTTT
TRBV20-1	TRBJ2-7	17	TRBD2	many	CSARGGLAGTSSYEQYF	TGCAGTGCTAGGGGGGGGCTAGCGGGAACCAGCTCCTACGAGCAGTACTTC
TRBV27	TRBJ1-4	15	TRBD1	many	CASSLSGTGNEKLFF	TGTGCCAGCAGTTTATCAGGGACAGGGAATGAAAAACTGTTTTTT
TRBV10-2	TRBJ1-5	17	.	.	CATRGRGRSFGNQPQHF	TGCGCTACCCGGGGCAGGGGACGTAGTTTCGGCAATCAGCCCCAGCATTTT
TRBV5-1	TRBJ2-3	17	.	many	CASSPRWPRAPTDTQYF	TGCGCCAGCAGCCCGCGGTGGCCCAGGGCTCCCACAGATACGCAGTATTTT
TRBV6-5	TRBJ2-1	14	.	many	CASSYSRTGNEQFF	TGTGCCAGCAGTTACTCCCGGACGGGGAATGAGCAGTTCTTC
TRBV27	TRBJ1-6	16	.	many	CASSLAPGLTPMALHF	TGTGCCAGCAGTTTAGCCCCAGGTCTTACCCCAATGGCCCTCCACTTT
TRBV10-2	TRBJ2-3	17	TRBD2	many	CASSQPLAGSSTDTQYF	TGCGCCAGCAGTCAACCACTAGCGGGCTCCAGCACAGATACGCAGTATTTT
TRBV12-3/TRBV12-4	TRBJ1-5	14	.	many	CASRSDITNQPQHF	TGTGCCAGCAGGTCAGACATTACAAATCAGCCCCAGCATTTT
TRBV11-2	TRBJ2-5	14	.	many	CASRKWPLQETQYF	TGTGCCAGCAGGAAGTGGCCCCTCCAAGAGACCCAGTACTTC
TRBV5-4	TRBJ2-3	15	TRBD2	few	CASSSPGLGGDTQYF	TGTGCCAGCAGCTCCCCGGGACTAGGGGGGGATACGCAGTATTTT
TRBV12-3/TRBV12-4	TRBJ2-5	13	.	many	CASSTDRRETQYF	TGTGCCAGCAGCACCGACAGGCGAGAGACCCAGTACTTC
TRBV7-6	TRBJ2-3	15	TRBD2	many	CASSLGGGAADTQYF	TGTGCCAGCAGTTTAGGCGGGGGGGCAGCAGATACGCAGTATTTT
TRBV27	TRBJ1-6	15	.	many	CASSPTFRGDSPLHF	TGTGCCAGCAGTCCAACCTTCCGGGGGGATTCACCCCTCCACTTT
TRBV2	TRBJ1-5	16	.	many	CASTSAGLLSNQPQHF	TGTGCCAGCACTTCGGCTGGGCTGCTTAGCAATCAGCCCCAGCATTTT
TRBV5-1	TRBJ2-7	12	.	many	CASSAGTPEQYF	TGCGCCAGCAGCGCGGGGACACCCGAGCAGTACTTC
TRBV7-2	TRBJ2-5	15	.	few	CASSFRGATIETQYF	TGTGCCAGCAGCTTCCGGGGGGCGACGATAGAGACCCAGTACTTC
TRBV20-1	TRBJ1-1	14	.	.	CSARVGTLNTEAFF	TGCAGTGCTAGGGTTGGGACTTTGAACACTGAAGCTTTCTTT
TRBV5-6	TRBJ2-7	18	.	few	CASSLADRGREKFDEQYF	TGTGCCAGCAGCTTGGCTGATCGTGGCAGGGAAAAATTCGACGAGCAGTACTTC
TRBV28	TRBJ2-1	18	.	many	CASSPSSGLGGAEDEQFF	TGTGCCAGCAGTCCCAGTTCTGGTCTGGGGGGGGCCGAAGATGAGCAGTTCTTC
TRBV20-1	TRBJ1-1	10	.	few	CSARWSEAFF	TGCAGTGCTAGATGGTCTGAAGCTTTCTTT
TRBV7-8	TRBJ2-1	15	.	many	CASSFTAGMNNEQFF	TGTGCCAGCAGCTTTACCGCGGGGATGAACAATGAGCAGTTCTTC
TRBV19	TRBJ1-5	17	.	few	CASSIADGSLGARFQHF	TGTGCCAGTAGTATTGCCGATGGGTCTTTAGGGGCACGCTTCCAGCATTTT
TRBV7-6	TRBJ2-2	14	.	many	CASSRAWNTGELFF	TGTGCCAGCAGCCGGGCCTGGAACACCGGGGAGCTGTTTTTT
TRBV12-3/TRBV12-4	TRBJ2-5	14	.	many	CASTGSLGQETQYF	TGTGCCAGCACCGGGTCCTTGGGGCAAGAGACCCAGTACTTC